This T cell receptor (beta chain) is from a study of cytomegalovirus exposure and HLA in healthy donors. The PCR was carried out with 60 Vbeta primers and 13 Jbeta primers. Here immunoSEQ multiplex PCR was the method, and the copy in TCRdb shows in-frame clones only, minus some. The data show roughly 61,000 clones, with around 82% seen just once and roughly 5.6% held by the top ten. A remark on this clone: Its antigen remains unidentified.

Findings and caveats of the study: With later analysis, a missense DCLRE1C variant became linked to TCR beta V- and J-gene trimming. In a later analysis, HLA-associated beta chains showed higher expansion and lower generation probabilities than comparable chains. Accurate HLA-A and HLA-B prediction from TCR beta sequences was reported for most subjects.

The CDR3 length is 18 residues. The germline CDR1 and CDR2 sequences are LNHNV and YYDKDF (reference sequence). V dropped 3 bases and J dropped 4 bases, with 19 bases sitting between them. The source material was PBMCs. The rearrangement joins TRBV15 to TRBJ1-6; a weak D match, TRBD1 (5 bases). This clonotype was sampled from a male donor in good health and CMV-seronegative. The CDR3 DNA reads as TGTGCCACCAGCAGGACGCTTGTACCGACAGAGTATAATTCACCCCTCCACTTT. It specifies CATSRTLVPTEYNSPLHF. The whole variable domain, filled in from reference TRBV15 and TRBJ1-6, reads DAMVIQNPRYQVTQFGKPVTLSCSQTLNHNVMYWYQQKSSQAPKLLFHYYDKDFNNEADTPDNFQSRRPNTSFCFLDIRSPGLGDTAMYLCATSRTLVPTEYNSPLHFGNGTRLTVT.